These 27 T cell receptor beta chains share one sample of origin, sequenced in a study of blood T cells in healthy people across ages. A second PCR, run for roughly 7 to 12 cycles, used a sample-barcoded 5' primer plus a J-beta primer mix. A single record per CDR3 protein comes from TCRdb applying MiXCR to the 5' RACE reads. This sample carries roughly 790,000 distinct CDR3 sequences, roughly 44% of them seen once, and the ten largest clones take 20% to 25%. The sample was blood. The receptors were gathered from a woman aged 55-69 years in good health.

The V and J genes are TRBV6-2 or TRBV6-3 and TRBJ2-7; TRBD1 might be the D (6 bases). Looked up from germline, CDR1 is MNHEY and CDR2 is SVGEGT. This CDR3 is built from 17 residues. The V and J ends lost 0 bases and 7 bases respectively, with 22 bases between them. DNA for the CDR3: TGTGCCAGCAGTTACTCCGTAGCTGGGGGCGGCTTCGGGGAGCAGTACTTC. Translated, it gives CASSYSVAGGGFGEQYF.

This clonotype was detected many times. V usage is TRBV7-2 and J usage is TRBJ1-2, with TRBD1 matching over 9 bases. The CDR3 sequence is 15 residues long. Germline-derived CDR1 and CDR2 are SGHTA and FQGNSA. Unmatched junction bases numbered 7, after V lost 4 bases and J lost 4 bases. The CDR3 DNA reads as TGTGCCAGCAGCTCTCCCGGGACAGGGACCTATGGCTACACCTTC. Amino acids: CASSSPGTGTYGYTF. The variable domain in full, with the rest retrieved from reference TRBV7-2 and TRBJ1-2, is GAGVSQSPSNKVTEKGKDVELRCDPISGHTALYWYRQSLGQGLEFLIYFQGNSAPDKSGLPSDRFSAERTGGSVSTLTIQRTQQEDSAVYLCASSSPGTGTYGYTFGSGTRLTVV.

This chain's CDR3 is CASSTRRLNGYTF. The CDR3 nucleotides read TGTGCCAGCAGCACCCGACGGCTGAATGGCTACACCTTC. V usage is TRBV3-1 and J usage is TRBJ1-2; D call uncertain. Germline V gives CDR1 LGHDT, CDR2 YNNKEL (reference sequence). This CDR3 has 13 residues. Between the trimmed V and J ends, which lost 5 bases and 6 bases, there was a span of 13 bases.

This chain connects TRBV29-1 to TRBJ1-1, with D unclear. CDR3 size: 13 residues. The V end lost 0 bases, the J end lost 3 bases, and 8 bases lay between the germline ends. Germline lookup yields CDR1 SQVTM and CDR2 ANQGSEA. CDR3 loop: CSVEEVSYTEAFF. The CDR3 DNA sequence: TGCAGCGTTGAAGAAGTCTCATACACTGAAGCTTTCTTT.

This clonotype has only a few counts. The chain joins TRBV3-1 to TRBJ2-1; D uncertain. The CDR3 is made up of 14 amino acids. Germline CDR1 is LGHDT and CDR2 is YNNKEL (reference sequence). Trimming took off 4 bases at V and 5 bases at J, with 12 bases between the two ends. CDR3 amino acids: CASSPRARNNEQFF. The CDR3 DNA sequence: TGTGCCAGCAGCCCCCGGGCACGCAACAATGAGCAGTTCTTC.

The chain links TRBV29-1 to TRBJ2-3, with 9 bases lining up with TRBD2. The germline gives CDR1 SQVTM, CDR2 ANQGSEA. The V segment lost 6 bases and the J segment 2 bases; nucleotides outside the gene matches: 12. CDR3 size: 16 residues. The CDR3 loop reads CSVADIAGEITDTQYF. CDR3 coding DNA: TGCAGCGTCGCTGACATAGCGGGGGAGATCACAGATACGCAGTATTTT.

This clonotype appeared a few times. The gene calls are TRBV5-1 and TRBJ1-5; 8 bases align to TRBD1. Germline assignment: CDR1 SGHRS and CDR2 YFSETQ. The junction had 6 bases not matched to a gene; V was cut back by 3 bases and J by 7 bases. CDR3 length: 14 amino acids. CDR3 in DNA: TGCGCCAGCAGCTCTGGACAGGGCGAGCAGCCCCAGCATTTT. Its translation is CASSSGQGEQPQHF.

This clonotype was seen more than once but under ten times. The rearrangement links TRBV10-3 to TRBJ1-2; D not resolved. The ends were cut back, 2 bases at V and 0 bases at J, with 4 bases in the middle. The CDR3 contains 13 residues. The germline V gene has CDR1 ENHRY and CDR2 SYGVKD. Here the CDR3 reads CAISETANYGYTF. For the CDR3, the DNA is TGTGCCATCAGTGAGACAGCTAACTATGGCTACACCTTC.

The table lists this clonotype with many counts. The chain joins TRBV4-1 to TRBJ2-1; D possibly corresponds to TRBD2 (5 bases). Germline lookup yields CDR1 MGHRA and CDR2 YSYEKL. This CDR3 spans 14 amino acids. With 4 bases removed from V and 4 bases from J, the gap between germline ends came to 11 bases. The CDR3 sequence: CASSLHLAYNEQFF. CDR3 DNA: TGCGCCAGCAGCCTTCATTTAGCGTACAATGAGCAGTTCTTC.

This clonotype was counted ten times or more. The chain combines TRBV29-1 with TRBJ2-5, with D possibly being TRBD1 (6 bases). The ends were cut back, 2 bases at V and 0 bases at J, with 13 bases in the middle. CDR1 SQVTM and CDR2 ANQGSEA come from the germline V gene. This CDR3 is built from 15 residues. CDR3 nucleotides: TGCAGCGTTGAAACCACCAGGGGTTACCAAGAGACCCAGTACTTC. The encoded protein is CSVETTRGYQETQYF.

This chain joins TRBV12-3 or TRBV12-4 and TRBJ2-6, with D unresolved. V was trimmed by 5 bases and J by 1 base, leaving 9 bases between them. This CDR3 comprises 15 residues. This CDR3 reads CASSPGQSGANVLTF. CDR3 sequence (DNA): TGTGCCAGCAGTCCTGGGCAGTCTGGGGCCAACGTCCTGACTTTC.

CDR3 residues: CASSARATGSTGELFF. CDR3 coding DNA: TGTGCCAGCAGCGCACGAGCTACAGGTTCCACCGGGGAGCTGTTTTTT. This chain connects TRBV7-2 to TRBJ2-2, with a possible D match to TRBD1 (5 bases). The CDR3 has 16 amino acids. The V gene lost 5 bases and the J gene lost 4 bases, with 17 bases spanning the gap. CDR1 is SGHTA, CDR2 FQGNSA, per germline.

This chain joins TRBV28 and TRBJ1-1; 12 bases line up with TRBD1. Trimming took 4 bases from V and 6 from J; bases not matched to a gene: 9. This CDR3 has 16 residues. Germline-derived CDR1 and CDR2 are MDHEN and SYDVKM. The CDR3 nucleotides are TGTGCCAGCAGTTCCGGGGACAGGGGGCTGGTCGCTGAAGCTTTCTTT. Amino acids: CASSSGDRGLVAEAFF.

The J gene is TRBJ2-3, the V gene TRBV20-1; 8 nucleotides match TRBD2. The CDR3 totals 14 residues. In germline, CDR1 is DFQATT, CDR2 SNEGSKA (reference sequence). V was clipped by 6 bases and J by 0 bases; unmatched bases: 5. The CDR3 sequence: CSAAGTRSTDTQYF. For the CDR3, the DNA is TGCAGTGCCGCCGGGACTAGAAGCACAGATACGCAGTATTTT.

V gene TRBV7-2 combines with J gene TRBJ2-3; 7 bases are a match to TRBD2. The V gene's germline CDR1 is SGHTA and CDR2 FQGNSA. The CDR3 loop spans 14 amino acids. Germline trimming cut 3 bases from V and 8 bases from J; bases unmatched to any gene: 8. The CDR3: CASSFGGSPTTQYF. In nucleotides, the CDR3 is TGTGCCAGCAGCTTTGGCGGGAGCCCTACTACGCAGTATTTT.

The chain combines TRBV6-5 with TRBJ2-5; 10 bases agree with TRBD1. The CDR3 spans 13 residues. After removal of 8 bases from V and 5 bases from J, the junction contained 5 bases not matched to a gene. CDR1 is MNHEY, CDR2 SVGAGI, per germline. In nucleotides, the CDR3 is TGTGCCAGCCGACAGGGGGCGACGGAGACCCAGTACTTC. This gives the protein CASRQGATETQYF.

This chain links TRBV6-2 or TRBV6-3 with TRBJ1-4; D gene uncertain. Deletions cut 7 bases from V and 0 bases from J, with 21 bases between. Germline CDR1 and CDR2: MNHEY and SVGEGT. The CDR3 loop spans 18 amino acids. CDR3: CASTPNPLRTATNEKLFF. For the CDR3, the DNA is TGTGCCAGCACCCCAAACCCACTCCGGACTGCAACTAATGAAAAACTGTTTTTT.

Details on this clonotype: This may arise from a read error, as a much more abundant clone is one base away. The chain links TRBV6-2 or TRBV6-3 to TRBJ2-3; 7 bases fit TRBD2. V lost 5 bases to trimming and J lost 3 bases; unmatched junction nucleotides: 8. Germline CDR1 reads MNHEY; CDR2 reads SVGEGT. The CDR3 has 15 residues. CDR3 amino acids: CASSHSGKQTDTQYF. DNA of the CDR3: TGTGCCAGCAGTCACAGCGGGAAACAGACAGATACGCAGTATTTT.

The rearrangement links TRBV27 to TRBJ1-6; TRBD1 matches 8 bases. The length of the CDR3 is 15 residues. CDR1 is MNHEY, CDR2 SMNVEV, per germline (reference sequence). V shed 5 bases and J 7 bases; nucleotides not matched to a gene: 7. CDR3 protein: CASSPRGLGNSPLHF. The DNA of the CDR3 is TGTGCCAGCAGTCCCAGGGGGCTGGGGAATTCACCCCTCCACTTT.

This chain links TRBV27 with TRBJ1-2; D possibly corresponds to TRBD1 (5 bases). The CDR3 contains 14 residues. Germline lookup yields CDR1 MNHEY and CDR2 SMNVEV (reference sequence). Trimming took 5 bases from V and 7 from J, leaving 17 bases between them. The CDR3: CASSPTSGPLGYTF. The CDR3 DNA reads as TGTGCCAGCAGTCCGACGTCGGGGCCTCTTGGCTACACCTTC.

The chain combines TRBV20-1 with TRBJ2-7, with 12 bases aligning to TRBD2. Germline V gene sequence: CDR1 DFQATT, CDR2 SNEGSKA (reference sequence). Losses at the gene ends were 3 bases for V and 2 bases for J; bases not matched to a gene: 2. This CDR3 is 14 amino acids long. The CDR3 nucleotides read TGCAGTGCTAGTAGACTAGCGGGAGCCTACGAGCAGTACTTC. Its translation is CSASRLAGAYEQYF.

This chain links TRBV10-3 with TRBJ2-1, with 8 bases identical to TRBD2. The CDR3 is made up of 15 amino acids. J lost 6 bases, V lost 4 bases, and 8 bases had no gene match. CDR1 is ENHRY and CDR2 is SYGVKD in the germline V gene. The CDR3 sequence is CAISVTGGLRNEQFF. The DNA for the CDR3 is TGTGCCATCAGTGTTACGGGAGGGCTCCGCAATGAGCAGTTCTTC.

The gene calls are TRBV4-3 and TRBJ1-6; D may be TRBD1 (5 bases). This CDR3 spans 15 amino acids. V gave up 0 bases and J gave up 5 bases, with 8 bases separating them. CDR1 is LGHNA, CDR2 YSLEER, per germline. The CDR3 DNA is TGCGCCAGCAGCCAAGATGGACACGATAATTCACCCCTCCACTTT. Translated, it gives CASSQDGHDNSPLHF.

This clonotype was seen many times. The rearrangement uses TRBV5-1 and TRBJ2-1; D unresolved. This CDR3 has 15 residues. V was clipped by 2 bases and J by 4 bases, with 13 bases between them. Germline assignment: CDR1 SGHRS and CDR2 YFSETQ. For the CDR3, the DNA is TGCGCCAGCAGCTTCCCGCCAGCGCCTTACAATGAGCAGTTCTTC. Protein product: CASSFPPAPYNEQFF.

This clonotype came up a few times. The chain joins TRBV7-2 to TRBJ1-2; 11 bases align to TRBD1. The CDR3 loop spans 17 amino acids. V gave up 5 bases and J gave up 4 bases; unmatched junction bases: 12. Germline V lookup: CDR1 SGHTA, CDR2 FQGNSA. CDR3: CASSPGQGAQLIYGYTF. CDR3 DNA: TGTGCCAGCAGCCCCGGACAGGGGGCTCAATTGATCTATGGCTACACCTTC.

This clonotype came up a few times. The chain recombines TRBV20-1 with TRBJ2-1, with D tentatively TRBD1 (5 bases). CDR3 length: 12 residues. In germline, CDR1 is DFQATT, CDR2 SNEGSKA (reference sequence). CDR3 nucleotide sequence: TGCAGCAGGGATAGCTCCTACAATGAGCAGTTCTTC. Its protein product is CSRDSSYNEQFF.

The chain combines TRBV2 with TRBJ2-4, with TRBD1 matching over 9 bases. Per germline, CDR1 SNHLY and CDR2 FYNNEI. This CDR3 is built from 13 residues. After removal of 5 bases from V and 6 bases from J, the junction contained 2 bases not matched to a gene. The CDR3 sequence: CASSTGGRNIQYF. As DNA, the CDR3 is TGTGCCAGCAGTACAGGGGGCAGAAACATTCAGTACTTC.